This TCR beta chain was captured by sequencing in a study of blood T cells in healthy people across ages (dated by TCRdb to the mid-2010s). Broadly, across the study: In model experiments, template switching captured roughly one uniquely barcoded TCR beta cDNA molecule for every two T cells. Age-related changes in TCR beta repertoire diversity were measured in the study by deep sequencing normalized with unique cDNA molecular identifiers. The donors were split into four age groups: young (average around 16 years), middle-aged (around 40), aged (roughly 65) and long-lived (over 80). To avoid experimental bias, donors of different ages were randomly spread across the sequencing lanes. Two additional independent replicas of 1 million unique cDNA reads from the same blood draw were analyzed for two donors (one aged 18 to 30 and one aged 80 or older). Here is what the overall study found, with its caveats: Compared with the aged group, the long-lived group had more naive CD4+ T cells, fewer expanded clones and increased TCR diversity, suggesting age selection. Because profiling used bulk unsorted PBMCs, naive and antigen-experienced compartments could not be compared conclusively. Donor CMV infection status was unknown, potentially confounding age-related changes in expanded clonotypes. A strong correlation was found between observed TCR beta diversity and the percentage of naive T cells measured by flow cytometry. Observed TCR beta diversity per million T cells fell roughly linearly with age, and a significant reduction was already apparent by age about 38. Estimates of total diversity from one million sequenced T cells were regarded as lower bounds and underestimates.

The 40 or so donors, aged roughly 6 to 100 years, were systemically healthy Caucasian individuals from Russia. Around 10 milliliters of peripheral blood were collected from each donor into EDTA-treated Vacutainer tubes. Ficoll-Paque density-gradient centrifugation was used to isolate PBMCs, with at least 7 million obtained per sample. Total RNA, at least 5.5 micrograms per sample, was extracted from PBMCs with Trizol reagent. For every donor, an aliquot of PBMCs went through flow cytometry to measure the percentages of naive CD45RAhigh/CD27high T cells. The library was generated by 5' RACE. The data were produced on an Illumina HiSeq 2500. The second PCR ran for about 6 to 11 cycles and used a J-beta primer mix along with a sample-barcoded 5' primer. A unique molecular identifier was introduced onto each TCR beta cDNA molecule by a template-switch 5' adaptor carrying 12 random nucleotides. At least 2.5 million CDR3-containing paired-end reads were obtained from each sample. First-strand cDNA was synthesized from all RNA with the Mint cDNA synthesis kit, primed by a TRBC-specific oligonucleotide. After uracil-DNA glycosylase treatment, a first 18-cycle PCR used universal primers M1SS and BC2_uni_R on all cDNA. The paper's processing steps were these. Normalization of each sample was performed by random selection of 1 million high-quality reads, each carrying a distinct molecular identifier. Instead of being binned into consensus sequences, reads with shared molecular identifiers were discarded. MiTCR, set to a Q25 quality threshold and the strictest error-elimination algorithm, was used for CDR3 identification, clonotype clustering and error correction. A nonparametric unseen species model with Euler transformation was used to estimate lower-bound total TCR beta diversity. TCRdb reworked the public reads: Q25 trimming with fastp, MiXCR clone assembly, productive beta chains retained. CDR3 protein duplicates are merged, each entry listing the most common genes and DNA. These V and J calls originate from TCRdb's pipeline instead of the authors' own analysis. The sample table lists roughly 1,800,000 distinct CDR3 sequences, around half of them with a count of one. The ten largest clones take up approximately 2.1% of the sample.

Taken from cysteine to phenylalanine, the CDR3 has 18 residues. Only the CDR3 region is kept as DNA, spanning 54 bases read in frame from base 1. The germline V gene provides CDR1 SGHTA and CDR2 FQGNSA. The junction carries 22 bases between V and J, which are trimmed by 2 bases and 5 bases respectively. This clonotype was recorded once. What this receptor recognizes is not known. It has no much larger one-base neighbor in the sample; base qualities were not kept. The sequence was collected from a woman aged 40 to 49 in good health. The chain joins TRBV7-2 to TRBJ2-1; a tentative D match to TRBD1 spans 6 bases. Material: blood. The base sequence is TGTGCCAGCAGCTTAAGGGTCCTCAGGGGCCTGGGCGACAATGAGCAGTTCTTC. This yields the protein CASSLRVLRGLGDNEQFF.